This T cell receptor beta chain is drawn from a study of memory CD8 T cells in hepatitis C reinfection. Study information: A couple of donors resolved primary infection, then developed chronic reinfection. HCV reinfection meant a positive HCV RNA test after two negative tests at least 60 days apart. Study-wide results and caveats: With roughly 5 donors, public clonotype conclusions could not be definitive.

Time point described: pre-reinfection, 55 to 20 weeks before reinfection detection. The sorted cells went straight to TCR sequencing with no prior in vitro expansion. Profiled with immunoSEQ multiplex PCR; TCRdb holds only in-frame clones, not every one. The data hold tens of thousands of clones, with about nine tenths observed a single time. Trimming cost V 4 bases and J 4 bases; bases outside gene matches: 10. The CDR3 covers 17 residues. CDR1 and CDR2 from the germline V gene are SNHLY and FYNNEI. On this clone: The antigen remains undetermined.

The sequenced sample was naive CD8+ T cells sorted from blood. The chain couples TRBV2 to TRBJ2-1; TRBD2 agrees at 10 bases. The sequence was obtained from a man aged 18 to 29 with hepatitis C virus infection. The CDR3 sequence: CASSGSLAGDLYNEQFF. In DNA, the CDR3 is TGTGCCAGCAGTGGAAGCCTAGCGGGAGACCTTTACAATGAGCAGTTCTTC.